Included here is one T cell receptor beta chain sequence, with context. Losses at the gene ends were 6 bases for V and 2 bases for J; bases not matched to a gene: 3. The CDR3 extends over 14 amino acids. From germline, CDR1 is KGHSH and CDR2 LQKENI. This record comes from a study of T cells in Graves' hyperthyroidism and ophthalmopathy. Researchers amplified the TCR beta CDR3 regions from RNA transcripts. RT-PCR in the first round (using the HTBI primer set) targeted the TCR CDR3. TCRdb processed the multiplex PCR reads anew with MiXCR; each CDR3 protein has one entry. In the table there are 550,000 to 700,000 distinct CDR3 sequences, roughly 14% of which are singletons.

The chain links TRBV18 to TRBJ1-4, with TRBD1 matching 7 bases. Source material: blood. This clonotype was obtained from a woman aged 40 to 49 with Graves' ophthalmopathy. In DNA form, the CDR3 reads TGTGCCAGCTCCCCCAGGGGGACTAATGAAAAACTGTTTTTT. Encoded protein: CASSPRGTNEKLFF.